This TCR beta chain was documented in a study of blood T cell repertoires in COVID-19. At the level of the study: Italy, Spain and the United States were the sources of the convalescent and acute COVID-19 samples. PBMCs, B-cell-depleted T cells, or T cells provided the cDNA or gDNA that made up the material.

The V segment lost 10 bases and the J segment 3 bases; nucleotides outside the gene matches: 9. Germline V gene sequence: CDR1 MDHEN, CDR2 SYDVKM. The CDR3 is made up of 14 amino acids. Original handling: Estimated nucleated cell counts came from reference gene primer amplification. TCRdb's copy holds only in-frame clones and misses some; the assay was immunoSEQ multiplex PCR. That table gives V, J and clone size, and the DNA gave D and trimming. The sample lists some 62,000 clones; around 90% were seen once. This TCR came from a human donor in a cohort sampled during active COVID-19. The source material was peripheral blood. The chain has TRBV28 and TRBJ2-7; 10 bases align to TRBD2. CDR3 in amino acids: CATALLAGNYEQYF. The CDR3 region has the DNA TGTGCCACCGCCCTACTAGCGGGAAACTACGAGCAGTACTTC.